This T cell receptor beta chain was identified during a study of T cell responses to AZD1222 COVID-19 vaccine. Study-wide results and caveats: Nearly half of unique spike-specific TCRs reportedly avoided B.1.351 and B.1.1.7 mutated regions. Baseline antibody screening turned up just a handful of seropositive AZD1222 recipients. Among the donors, most were white British and more were female, and clonal diversity was possibly underestimated.

Measured with immunoSEQ multiplex PCR; TCRdb has only the in-frame clones, and not every one. This sample has 95,000 to 150,000 clones, with around nine tenths found just once. With regard to this clone: Its specificity is not known.

The CDR3 has 13 amino acids. With 3 bases removed from V and 2 bases from J, the gap between germline ends came to 9 bases. In germline, CDR1 is DFQATT, CDR2 SNEGSKA (reference sequence). The chain recombines TRBV20-1 with TRBJ2-3, with D possibly being TRBD2 (5 bases). The source material was peripheral blood, sampled on day 0 of AZD1222 vaccination. The sequence derives from an adult in good health. CDR3 sequence (DNA): TGCAGTGCTAGTCGGGGTAACACAGATACGCAGTATTTT. Its protein product is CSASRGNTDTQYF.